Following are 7 T cell receptor beta chains from one sample sequenced in a study of PD-1 blockade in classical Hodgkin lymphoma. The data were produced by immunoSEQ multiplex PCR, yet TCRdb's version contains in-frame clones alone and is incomplete. The table has tens of thousands of clones, approximately 74% seen once. The patients all showed relapse after autologous stem cell transplantation, while their brentuximab vedotin exposure varied. This specimen consisted of peripheral blood mononuclear cells (PBMCs), obtained at baseline. These receptor sequences come from a human donor with classical Hodgkin lymphoma.

The V call is TRBV7-9, the J call TRBJ1-1, with 8 bases matching TRBD1. V shed 7 bases and J 11 bases; nucleotides not matched to a gene: 6. Germline V gene sequence: CDR1 SEHNR, CDR2 FQNEAQ (reference sequence). The CDR3 has 11 residues. The CDR3 protein is CASMTGAVAFF. The CDR3 nucleotides are TGTGCCAGCATGACAGGGGCTGTGGCTTTCTTT.

The chain recombines TRBV2 with TRBJ1-4; no clear D. The V gene's germline CDR1 is SNHLY and CDR2 FYNNEI. The CDR3 is 15 amino acids. V was shortened by 3 bases and J by 4 bases, with 12 bases between the two germline ends. The CDR3 is CASSDHPQYNEKLFF. CDR3 coding DNA: TGTGCCAGCAGTGATCACCCCCAGTATAATGAAAAACTGTTTTTT.

The chain couples TRBV10-1 to TRBJ2-2, with 7 nucleotides matching TRBD1. The ends lost 5 bases at V and 1 base at J; junction bases unmatched: 1. Germline CDR1 WNHNN, CDR2 SYGVQD (reference sequence). The CDR3 is made up of 14 amino acids. In DNA form, the CDR3 reads TGCGCCAGCAGTCGGACAGGGAACACCGGGGAGCTGTTTTTT. It codes for CASSRTGNTGELFF.

A note on this clone: The junction differs from germline at one of its ends, possibly a read error. Other DNA sequences within the sample encode an identical CDR3. The chain employs TRBV6-5 and TRBJ2-7; perhaps TRBD2 as D (6 bases). Germline lookup yields CDR1 MNHEY and CDR2 SVGAGI. The CDR3 contains 15 residues. This CDR3 reads CASSLRDFPPYEQYF. The CDR3 DNA follows: TGCGCCAGCAGTCTGAGGGACTTCCCACCCTACGAGCAGTACTTC.

The V call is TRBV6-1, the J call TRBJ2-5, with 7 bases matching TRBD1. V was clipped by 1 base and J by 5 bases; unmatched bases: 10. The CDR3 sequence is 16 residues long. Germline V lookup: CDR1 MNHNS, CDR2 SASEGT. The CDR3 DNA is TGTGCCAGCAGTGAAGATTGGTACAGGGGTACCGAGACCCAGTACTTC. Protein product: CASSEDWYRGTETQYF.

This chain links TRBV5-6 with TRBJ2-2; tentatively, D is TRBD1 or TRBD2 (6 bases each). The length of the CDR3 is 14 residues. Deletions cut 0 bases from V and 9 bases from J, with 12 bases between. The germline V gene has CDR1 SGHDT and CDR2 YYEEEE. CDR3 in amino acids: CASSLAGGGRELFF. In DNA, the CDR3 is TGTGCCAGCAGCTTGGCCGGGGGCGGACGGGAGCTGTTTTTT. Based on the CDR3 plus reference TRBV5-6 and TRBJ2-2, the full variable domain is DAGVTQSPTHLIKTRGQQVTLRCSPKSGHDTVSWYQQALGQGPQFIFQYYEEEERQRGNFPDRFSGHQFPNYSSELNVNALLLGDSALYLCASSLAGGGRELFFGEGSRLTVL.

In this sample, this clone turned up once. This chain links TRBV4-1 with TRBJ2-2; D uncertain. The germline V gene has CDR1 MGHRA and CDR2 YSYEKL. This CDR3 has 17 amino acids. V lost 0 bases and J 0 bases, leaving 11 bases between the germline ends. The CDR3 reads CASSQDPAYSNTGELFF. In DNA form, the CDR3 reads TGCGCCAGCAGCCAAGATCCGGCGTACTCGAACACCGGGGAGCTGTTTTTT.